The TCR beta chain described here comes from a study of blood T cells in healthy people across ages. This clonotype was counted at least ten times. There are 13 residues in the CDR3. The V gene lost 5 bases and the J gene lost 8 bases, with 15 bases spanning the gap. Germline V gene data show CDR1 as SEHNR and CDR2 as FQNEAQ (reference sequence). It was with a sample-barcoded 5' primer and a J-beta primer mix that a second PCR of about 7 to 12 cycles was run. TCRdb fed the 5' RACE reads into MiXCR, producing one record per CDR3 protein. The sample yields approximately 1,000,000 distinct CDR3 sequences, 35% to 50% seen once.

The chain is built from TRBV7-9 and TRBJ1-1; D possibly corresponds to TRBD1 (5 bases). Input material: blood. The receptor was derived from a woman aged 55 to 70 in good health. CDR3 in amino acids: CASSGGTTMEAFF. CDR3 sequence (DNA): TGTGCCAGCAGCGGAGGGACCACGATGGAAGCTTTCTTT.